This TCR beta chain was captured in a study of blood T cell repertoires in COVID-19. Looking at the study overall: Sample material is recorded as cDNA or gDNA derived from T cells, B-cell-depleted T cells, or PBMCs.

Participants were aged about 18 to 100 years, lived in 24 US areas, and enrolled virtually. Shortly before study entry, within 2 weeks, exposed participants had met a COVID-19 case. Original analysis: Estimation of nucleated cell counts was performed using reference gene primer amplification. Using immunoSEQ multiplex PCR, the repertoire was profiled, and TCRdb retains in-frame clones only, with some absent. The DNA gave D and trimming, while V, J and clone size come from that table. There are approximately 300,000 clones in the sample; 75% to 90% occur only once, and 1.9% lies in the top ten. This CDR3 region has 15 residues. Germline V lookup: CDR1 KGHDR, CDR2 SFDVKD. V was clipped by 3 bases and J by 5 bases; unmatched bases: 4.

The rearrangement joins TRBV24-1 to TRBJ1-2, with TRBD1 identical over 11 bases. Sequenced sample: PBMCs or T cells enriched from blood (not recorded which). The clonotype originates from a woman aged 25 to 39 who had been exposed to COVID-19. The CDR3 nucleotides read TGTGCCACCAGTGATCGGGACAGGGGGGGGTATGGCTACACCTTC. It specifies CATSDRDRGGYGYTF.